This T cell receptor (beta chain) originates from a study of blood T cell repertoires in COVID-19. V shed 4 bases and J shed 0 bases, with 12 bases lying between them. The CDR3 is 16 residues long. Looked up from germline, CDR1 is KGHSH and CDR2 is LQKENI. The repertoire was sequenced with immunoSEQ multiplex PCR; TCRdb's copy has only in-frame clones and lacks some. The sample shows roughly 300,000 clones, approximately 91% of them seen only once. This receptor was identified in a middle-aged woman with acute COVID-19. This chain links TRBV18 with TRBJ2-2, with D perhaps matching TRBD1 (6 bases). The sequenced sample was PBMCs or T cells enriched from blood (not recorded which). The CDR3 is CASSRQDTANTGELFF. For the CDR3, the DNA is TGTGCCAGCTCACGACAGGACACCGCGAACACCGGGGAGCTGTTTTTT.